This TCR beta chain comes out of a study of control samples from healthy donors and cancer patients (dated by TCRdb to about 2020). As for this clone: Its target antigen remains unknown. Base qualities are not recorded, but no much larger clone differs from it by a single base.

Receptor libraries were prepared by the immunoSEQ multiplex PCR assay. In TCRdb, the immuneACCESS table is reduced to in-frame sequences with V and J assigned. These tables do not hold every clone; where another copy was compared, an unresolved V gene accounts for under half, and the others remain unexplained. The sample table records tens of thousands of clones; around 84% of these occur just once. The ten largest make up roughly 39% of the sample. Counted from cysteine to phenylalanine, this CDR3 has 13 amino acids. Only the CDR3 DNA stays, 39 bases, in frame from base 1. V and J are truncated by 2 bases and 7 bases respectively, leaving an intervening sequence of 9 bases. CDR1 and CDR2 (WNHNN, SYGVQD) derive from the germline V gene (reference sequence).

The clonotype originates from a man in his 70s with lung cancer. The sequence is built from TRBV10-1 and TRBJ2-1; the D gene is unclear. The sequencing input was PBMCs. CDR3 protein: CASSEGARNEQFF. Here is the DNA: TGCGCCAGCAGTGAGGGTGCTAGAAATGAGCAGTTCTTC.